A single sample gave rise to the 5 T cell receptor beta chains below, sequenced in a study of shared clonotypes between healthy human individuals. Here immunoSEQ multiplex PCR was the method, and the copy in TCRdb shows in-frame clones only, minus some. The sample holds about 640,000 clones, about two thirds seen once. Sequenced: memory CD4+ T cells sorted from blood. Stated subset: CD45RA-negative fraction. The receptors shown here come from a woman aged 25 to 39 in good health.

The chain uses TRBV11-1 and TRBJ2-7, with no clear D. Germline CDR1 and CDR2: SGHAT and FQDESV (reference sequence). CDR3 length: 11 amino acids. V was clipped by 4 bases and J by 4 bases, with 5 bases between them. As DNA, the CDR3 is TGTGCCAGCAGCTCTTTGTACGAGCAGTACTTC. It codes for CASSSLYEQYF.

The chain recombines TRBV7-9 with TRBJ2-2; D remains ambiguous. Trimming removed 0 bases from V and 9 bases from J, with 17 bases in between. Per the germline V gene, CDR1 is SEHNR and CDR2 is FQNEAQ (reference sequence). The CDR3 is made up of 16 amino acids. CDR3 sequence: CASSLARVASPRELFF. CDR3 DNA sequence: TGTGCCAGCAGCTTAGCGAGAGTAGCCTCCCCCCGGGAGCTGTTTTTT.

The rearrangement links TRBV11-2 to TRBJ2-3; possible D gene TRBD2, 5 bases. Germline CDR1 SGHAT, CDR2 FQNNGV. The ends were cut back, 4 bases at V and 8 bases at J, with 16 bases in the middle. The CDR3 totals 14 residues. CDR3 nucleotide sequence: TGTGCCAGCAGCTCCCCAAGAGGACGGGGTACGCAGTATTTT. Translated: CASSSPRGRGTQYF.

The V and J genes are TRBV5-1 and TRBJ2-7; D gene ambiguous. V lost 0 bases and J lost 0, with 7 bases in between. Germline CDR1 is SGHRS and CDR2 is YFSETQ. This CDR3 is built from 14 residues. CDR3 protein: CASSLEGYSYEQYF. DNA of the CDR3: TGCGCCAGCAGCTTGGAAGGTTACTCCTACGAGCAGTACTTC.

This clone was recorded many times. This chain links TRBV7-8 with TRBJ2-7, with 10 bases aligning to TRBD2. CDR1 and CDR2 (germline): SGHVS, FQNEAQ. Trimming removed 5 bases from V and 1 base from J; junction bases left unmatched: 5. The CDR3 is 15 amino acids. The CDR3 here is CASSVQGLASYEQYF. The DNA for the CDR3 is TGTGCCAGCAGCGTCCAGGGACTAGCGTCCTACGAGCAGTACTTC.